The 5 T cell receptor beta chains below were found in one sample sequenced in a study of T cells in Graves' hyperthyroidism and ophthalmopathy. Template material for amplifying TCR beta CDR3 regions consisted of RNA transcripts. A first-round RT-PCR of the TCR CDR3 used the HTBI primer set. MiXCR was run by TCRdb on the multiplex PCR reads, yielding one entry per CDR3 protein. The repertoire holds fewer than 500,000 distinct CDR3 sequences, approximately 13% seen once, with less than 25% in the top ten. Material: blood. Every receptor here comes from a man aged 25-45 years with Graves' hyperthyroidism that later progressed to Graves' ophthalmopathy.

This clonotype appeared a few times. The gene calls are TRBV12-3 or TRBV12-4 and TRBJ2-7; D gene uncertain. The CDR3 covers 16 residues. The V end was cut by 6 bases, the J end by 4 bases, with 22 bases between. The CDR3 loop is CASSTTSARRGYEQYF. The CDR3 DNA sequence: TGTGCCAGCAGCACAACCTCCGCCCGGAGAGGTTACGAGCAGTACTTC.

This clonotype was observed at least ten times. V gene TRBV28 combines with J gene TRBJ2-1, with D possibly TRBD2 on 7 matching bases. This CDR3 comprises 15 residues. Germline V gene data show CDR1 as MDHEN and CDR2 as SYDVKM. Deletions cut 3 bases from V and 6 bases from J, with 15 bases between. CDR3 in amino acids: CASSFRGAPTNEQFF. CDR3 in DNA: TGTGCCAGCAGTTTTCGGGGGGCGCCCACCAATGAGCAGTTCTTC.

This clonotype has a handful of counts. This chain links TRBV13 with TRBJ1-6, with 9 bases fitting TRBD1. Germline-derived CDR1 and CDR2 are PRHDT and FYEKMQ (reference sequence). V shed 5 bases, J shed 4 bases, and the junction held 6 bases outside the gene matches. The CDR3 length is 16 residues. CDR3 DNA sequence: TGTGCCAGCAGCCCGAGGACAGGGGAGTATAATTCACCCCTCCACTTT. This translates into CASSPRTGEYNSPLHF.

This clonotype was picked up many times. The chain is built from TRBV5-1 and TRBJ2-7; D possibly corresponds to TRBD2 (7 bases). The CDR3 has 16 residues. Trimming pared 3 bases from V and 1 base from J, leaving 17 bases between. The V gene's germline CDR1 is SGHRS and CDR2 YFSETQ. The CDR3 region is CASSYLRAGQSYEQYF. As DNA, the CDR3 is TGCGCCAGCAGCTACCTCCGAGCGGGACAATCCTACGAGCAGTACTTC.

This clonotype was recorded at least ten times. The rearrangement uses TRBV28 and TRBJ1-2; D might be TRBD1 (6 bases). V lost 5 bases to trimming and J lost 4 bases, with 8 bases between them. The CDR3 contains 12 residues. Germline V CDR1 and CDR2: MDHEN, SYDVKM. CDR3 in amino acids: CASSPDSYGYTF. CDR3 sequence (DNA): TGTGCCAGCAGTCCGGACAGCTATGGCTACACCTTC.